This passage covers 22 T cell receptor beta chains from one sample sequenced in a study of blood T cell repertoires in COVID-19. Produced via immunoSEQ multiplex PCR; TCRdb's table is partial and in-frame only. The data show about 110,000 clones, 83% seen once. Source material: peripheral blood. The source is a woman in her fifties or sixties with acute or convalescent COVID-19.

To note about this clone: This specimen includes other DNA sequences encoding the same CDR3. The gene calls are TRBV30 and TRBJ1-5, with 9 positions matching TRBD1. The V segment lost 3 bases and the J segment 6 bases; nucleotides outside the gene matches: 3. CDR1 and CDR2 from the germline V gene are GTSNPN and SVGIG (reference sequence). There are 13 residues in the CDR3. DNA of the CDR3: TGTGCCTGGAGCCGACAGGGGGGTCAGCCCCAGCATTTT. Protein: CAWSRQGGQPQHF.

The V gene is TRBV9, the J gene TRBJ2-2; 9 bases align to TRBD1. Per the germline V gene, CDR1 is SGDLS and CDR2 is YYNGEE. The CDR3 is 16 residues long. V lost 6 bases to trimming and J lost 4 bases; unmatched junction nucleotides: 10. Here the CDR3 DNA reads TGTGCCAGCAATCCTTCCGGGACAGGGCGCACCGGGGAGCTGTTTTTT. This codes for CASNPSGTGRTGELFF.

The sample holds one count of this clone. This chain joins TRBV28 and TRBJ1-1, with unresolved D. CDR1 MDHEN and CDR2 SYDVKM come from the germline V gene. This CDR3 contains 11 residues. V was clipped by 5 bases and J by 6 bases, with 7 bases between them. As DNA, the CDR3 is TGTGCCAGCAGTCGGTACGCTGAAGCTTTCTTT. Amino acid sequence: CASSRYAEAFF.

On this clone: Germline and junction disagree at one end, which may indicate a read error. The chain employs TRBV27 and TRBJ2-1; a possible D gene is TRBD1 (6 bases). CDR1 is MNHEY, CDR2 SMNVEV, per germline (reference sequence). This CDR3 has 15 amino acids. This chain's CDR3 is CASSLSVGAYNEQFF. The DNA for the CDR3 is TGTGCCAGCAGTTTATCGGTGGGGGCCTATAATGAGCAGTTCTTC.

V is TRBV2 and J is TRBJ2-1; perhaps TRBD2 as D (7 bases). Trimming cost V 6 bases and J 4 bases, with 16 bases left between them. CDR1 is SNHLY, CDR2 FYNNEI, per germline. The CDR3 is 15 residues long. CDR3 nucleotides: TGTGCCAGCAGGAGGGGGAGGGACACATACAATGAGCAGTTCTTC. As protein: CASRRGRDTYNEQFF.

The chain carries TRBV28 and TRBJ1-5, with unresolved D. Deletions cut 4 bases from V and 7 bases from J, with 20 bases between. The CDR3 spans 16 residues. CDR1 and CDR2 from the germline V gene are MDHEN and SYDVKM. The CDR3 here is CASSYHRVTTTQPQHF. The CDR3 region has the DNA TGTGCCAGCAGTTACCACCGGGTCACTACTACCCAGCCCCAGCATTTT.

The chain has TRBV9 and TRBJ2-1; TRBD2 agrees at 7 bases. The length of the CDR3 is 15 residues. CDR1 is SGDLS, CDR2 YYNGEE, per germline. J was trimmed by 4 bases and V by 4 bases; bases with no gene match: 8. The CDR3 coding sequence is TGTGCCAGCAGCCCTACCGGGACTACGTACAATGAGCAGTTCTTC. This translates into CASSPTGTTYNEQFF.

This chain connects TRBV10-1 to TRBJ2-2, with 11 nucleotides matching TRBD2. With 3 bases clipped from V and 5 bases from J, the junction kept 11 bases outside the gene matches. The CDR3 sequence is 18 residues long. In germline, CDR1 is WNHNN, CDR2 SYGVQD (reference sequence). The CDR3 sequence is CASSEGGLAGGPTGELFF. Here the CDR3 DNA reads TGCGCCAGCAGTGAAGGAGGGTTAGCGGGAGGGCCGACCGGGGAGCTGTTTTTT.

V usage is TRBV7-2 and J usage is TRBJ2-7, with D tentatively TRBD1 (6 bases). V lost 2 bases and J lost 4, with 15 bases in between. The length of the CDR3 is 15 residues. The V gene's germline CDR1 is SGHTA and CDR2 FQGNSA. The CDR3 here is CASSLKAGVLYEQYF. The CDR3 region has the DNA TGTGCCAGCAGCTTAAAGGCAGGGGTCCTATACGAGCAGTACTTC.

This rearrangement joins TRBV24-1 to TRBJ2-7; D is perhaps TRBD1 (6 bases). Trimming took 4 bases from V and 2 from J, leaving 14 bases between them. Germline lookup yields CDR1 KGHDR and CDR2 SFDVKD. This CDR3 spans 15 amino acids. The CDR3: CATSESGTPTYEQYF. In DNA form, the CDR3 reads TGTGCCACCAGTGAATCCGGGACACCCACCTACGAGCAGTACTTC.

The chain links TRBV29-1 to TRBJ1-2; TRBD1 matches at 7 bases. J gave up 6 bases and V 7 bases, and 14 bases lay outside the gene matches. The CDR3 sequence is 14 residues long. CDR1 and CDR2 (germline): SQVTM, ANQGSEA. The CDR3 here is CSAETGWKSDGYTF. The CDR3 DNA sequence: TGCAGCGCAGAGACAGGGTGGAAAAGTGATGGCTACACCTTC.

The CDR3 loop reads CASSTRLAGGRGEQFF. In nucleotides, the CDR3 is TGTGCCAGCAGCACAAGACTAGCGGGAGGCCGGGGTGAGCAGTTCTTC. The gene calls are TRBV9 and TRBJ2-1, with 13 positions matching TRBD2. CDR3 size: 16 residues. CDR1 is SGDLS and CDR2 is YYNGEE in the germline V gene. V lost 4 bases and J lost 9; bases outside the gene matches: 10. Supplemented by reference TRBV9 and TRBJ2-1, the full variable domain reads DSGVTQTPKHLITATGQRVTLRCSPRSGDLSVYWYQQSLDQGLQFLIQYYNGEERAKGNILERFSAQQFPDLHSELNLSSLELGDSALYFCASSTRLAGGRGEQFFGPGTRLTVL.

This clone turned up a few times. The genes are TRBV28 and TRBJ1-1; tentatively, D is TRBD1 (5 bases). V was trimmed by 6 bases and J by 4 bases, leaving 18 bases between them. Per the germline V gene, CDR1 is MDHEN and CDR2 is SYDVKM. The CDR3 loop spans 15 amino acids. The CDR3 DNA sequence: TGTGCCAGCAGAGTTTTTAGGACCGGGGGCACTGAAGCTTTCTTT. It is translated as CASRVFRTGGTEAFF.

The DNA for the CDR3 is TGTGCCAGCTGGGCCGGGACTAGCGGGGCGAGTGTTACCGGGGAGCTGTTTTTT. It is translated as CASWAGTSGASVTGELFF. J is TRBJ2-2 and V is TRBV21-1; the listed D gene, TRBD2, was not tested against the DNA. TRBV21-1 is a pseudogene segment. There are 18 residues in the CDR3.

The chain is built from TRBV5-1 and TRBJ1-2; 7 bases map to TRBD1. CDR1 is SGHRS, CDR2 YFSETQ, per germline. The CDR3 sequence is 13 residues long. V was pared by 2 bases and J by 6 bases, with 4 bases of the junction left unmatched. CDR3 sequence: CASSFDRADGYTF. In DNA, the CDR3 is TGCGCCAGCAGCTTTGACAGGGCGGATGGCTACACCTTC.

This clone occurred once. The V and J genes are TRBV19 and TRBJ1-1; D perhaps matches TRBD1 (6 bases). CDR3 length: 12 amino acids. Germline V CDR1 and CDR2: LNHDA, SQIVND (reference sequence). V lost 6 bases and J lost 3, with 8 bases in between. The CDR3 here is CASRRQDTEAFF. CDR3 coding DNA: TGTGCCAGTAGGCGACAGGACACTGAAGCTTTCTTT.

The sample holds one count of this clone. The V and J genes are TRBV5-1 and TRBJ1-2; 8 bases align to TRBD1. The CDR3 sequence is 14 residues long. V lost 4 bases to trimming and J lost 4 bases; unmatched junction nucleotides: 6. Germline values: CDR1 SGHRS, CDR2 YFSETQ. The CDR3 DNA reads as TGCGCCAGCAGCGGACAGGGAGGATCCTATGGCTACACCTTC. Its protein product is CASSGQGGSYGYTF.

The chain is built from TRBV5-1 and TRBJ1-1; 7 nucleotides agree with TRBD1. Germline lookup yields CDR1 SGHRS and CDR2 YFSETQ. Trimming took 7 bases from V and 0 from J; bases not matched to a gene: 9. The CDR3 extends over 15 amino acids. The DNA of the CDR3 is TGCGCCAGCGGACGGGGGACAGCCATGAACACTGAAGCTTTCTTT. It codes for CASGRGTAMNTEAFF. The whole variable domain, remainder taken from reference TRBV5-1 and TRBJ1-1, is KAGVTQTPRYLIKTRGQQVTLSCSPISGHRSVSWYQQTPGQGLQFLFEYFSETQRNKGNFPGRFSGRQFSNSRSEMNVSTLELGDSALYLCASGRGTAMNTEAFFGQGTRLTVV.

V usage is TRBV28 and J usage is TRBJ1-5; D gene uncertain. This CDR3 has 15 amino acids. CDR1 MDHEN and CDR2 SYDVKM come from the germline V gene. V was trimmed by 3 bases and J by 3 bases, leaving 12 bases between them. The DNA of the CDR3 is TGTGCCAGCAGTTTCACCCTCTACTACAATCAGCCCCAGCATTTT. Its translation: CASSFTLYYNQPQHF. Combining the CDR3 with reference TRBV28 and TRBJ1-5 gives the whole variable domain DVKVTQSSRYLVKRTGEKVFLECVQDMDHENMFWYRQDPGLGLRLIYFSYDVKMKEKGDIPEGYSVSREKKERFSLILESASTNQTSMYLCASSFTLYYNQPQHFGDGTRLSIL.

This chain links TRBV28 with TRBJ1-1; maybe TRBD1 (6 bases). The V gene lost 7 bases and the J gene lost 4 bases, with 13 bases spanning the gap. CDR1 is MDHEN and CDR2 is SYDVKM in the germline V gene. This CDR3 has 13 amino acids. CDR3 nucleotide sequence: TGTGCCAGCATCGCTACAGGGACCACTGAAGCTTTCTTT. Protein product: CASIATGTTEAFF.

The chain carries TRBV7-9 and TRBJ1-1, with D tentatively TRBD1 (5 bases). Germline V gene sequence: CDR1 SEHNR, CDR2 FQNEAQ (reference sequence). V lost 2 bases and J 1 base, leaving 8 bases between the germline ends. The CDR3 length is 14 residues. For the CDR3, the DNA is TGTGCCAGCAGCTTAACTCAGGGGAACACTGAAGCTTTCTTT. Its protein product is CASSLTQGNTEAFF.

V and J are TRBV7-8 and TRBJ1-1; D is unresolved. The V and J ends lost 6 bases and 0 bases respectively, with 8 bases between them. Germline-derived CDR1 and CDR2 are SGHVS and FQNEAQ. This CDR3 comprises 13 residues. The CDR3 DNA reads TGTGCCAGCAGTAGCAGTCTGAACACTGAAGCTTTCTTT. Its protein is CASSSSLNTEAFF.